Listed here are 5 T cell receptor beta chains from one sample, sequenced in a study of cytomegalovirus exposure and HLA in healthy donors. Use of 60 Vbeta and 13 Jbeta primers characterized the PCR. Here immunoSEQ multiplex PCR was the method, and the copy in TCRdb shows in-frame clones only, minus some. The profile shows around 130,000 clones, 78% of them singletons. The specimen was PBMCs. The receptors shown here come from a woman in her thirties or forties in good health and CMV-seronegative.

This rearrangement joins TRBV5-1 to TRBJ2-3, with a weak D call TRBD1 (6 bases). The germline V gene encodes CDR1 SGHRS and CDR2 YFSETQ. The CDR3 runs 15 residues. V lost 0 bases and J 2 bases, leaving 10 bases between the germline ends. The CDR3 spells CASSLVAGATDTQYF. CDR3 in DNA: TGCGCCAGCAGCTTGGTAGCAGGGGCCACAGATACGCAGTATTTT.

The chain uses TRBV5-1 and TRBJ1-1; 7 nucleotides agree with TRBD1. This CDR3 spans 15 amino acids. Germline CDR1 and CDR2: SGHRS and YFSETQ. Trimming cost V 1 base and J 4 bases; bases outside gene matches: 7. CDR3 residues: CASSLSGGMGTEAFF. The CDR3 DNA follows: TGCGCCAGCAGCTTGTCAGGGGGTATGGGCACTGAAGCTTTCTTT.

This clone was seen a few times. The chain carries TRBV7-9 and TRBJ1-2, with a possible D match to TRBD1 (5 bases). V lost 5 bases, J lost 5 bases, and 15 bases lay in between. Germline V lookup: CDR1 SEHNR, CDR2 FQNEAQ (reference sequence). The length of the CDR3 is 14 residues. The CDR3 reads CASSPLAGPYGYTF. The CDR3 nucleotides are TGTGCCAGCAGCCCCCTGGCAGGGCCGTATGGCTACACCTTC.

V gene TRBV30 combines with J gene TRBJ1-5; D unclear. Germline CDR1 GTSNPN, CDR2 SVGIG (reference sequence). The V and J ends lost 1 base and 2 bases respectively, with 27 bases between them. The CDR3 length is 20 residues. The CDR3 DNA sequence: TGTGCCTGGAGTGCCCGACCCGGCGGGGAGGGTAGTTGGGGCAATCAGCCCCAGCATTTT. Translation gives CAWSARPGGEGSWGNQPQHF. Variable domain in full (rest from reference TRBV30 and TRBJ1-5): SQTIHQWPATLVQPVGSPLSLECTVEGTSNPNLYWYRQAAGRGLQLLFYSVGIGQISSEVPQNLSASRPQDRQFILSSKKLLLSDSGFYLCAWSARPGGEGSWGNQPQHFGDGTRLSIL.

This chain links TRBV7-9 with TRBJ1-2; 8 bases match TRBD1. CDR3 length: 16 residues. V lost 5 bases to trimming and J lost 6 bases; unmatched junction nucleotides: 14. CDR1 SEHNR and CDR2 FQNEAQ come from the germline V gene (reference sequence). For the CDR3, the DNA is TGTGCCAGCAGCAACCGAATCGGACAGGGCAAGAATGGCTACACCTTC. This sequence encodes CASSNRIGQGKNGYTF.